What follows is one T cell receptor (beta chain) and its context. The data stem from a study of blood T cell repertoires in COVID-19. The overall study: The origin of the acute and convalescent COVID-19 samples was the United States, Italy and Spain. PBMCs, B-cell-depleted T cells, or T cells provided the cDNA or gDNA that made up the material.

Original methodology: Using reference gene primer amplification, nucleated cell counts were estimated. Measured with immunoSEQ multiplex PCR; TCRdb has only the in-frame clones, and not every one. V, J and clone size reflect that table, while D and trimming were determined from the DNA. The sample has roughly 250,000 clones; roughly four fifths are singletons. Trimming removed 1 base from V and 4 bases from J; junction bases left unmatched: 7. Germline V gene sequence: CDR1 SGHVS, CDR2 FNYEAQ. The length of the CDR3 is 17 residues. The chain combines TRBV7-6 with TRBJ2-3; 11 bases match TRBD2. This clonotype originated in an older woman with active or convalescent COVID-19. Source material: peripheral blood. CDR3 DNA: TGTGCCAGCAGCTTAGGTATTAGCGGGGGGGAGCCAGATACGCAGTATTTT. This sequence encodes CASSLGISGGEPDTQYF.